This T cell receptor beta chain was recovered during a study of OX40 agonist ivuxolimab in advanced cancers. The study, taken as a whole, reports: Nonresponders included some who also had low normalized T-cell clonal expansion. Partial responders treated at 0.1-3.0 mg/kg exhibited clonal expansion among the lowest measured. Clones of CD4+ and CD8+ blood T cells grew by week 6 at doses of 0.1 to 3.0 mg/kg.

Remarks on this clone: Antigen: not known.

Here immunoSEQ multiplex PCR was the method, and the copy in TCRdb shows in-frame clones only, minus some. In the table there are about 24,000 clones, around two thirds of which are singletons. Between the trimmed V and J ends, which lost 4 bases and 1 base, there was a span of 10 bases. Germline CDR1 is SGHTA and CDR2 is FQGNSA. The CDR3 is made up of 15 amino acids. V gene TRBV7-2 combines with J gene TRBJ2-2, with D possibly TRBD2 on 6 matching bases. The sequence was collected from an adult with an advanced solid tumor such as melanoma, head and neck, liver or kidney cancer. The sample here was CD4+ or CD8+ T cells sorted from blood, taken in a trial of the OX40 agonist ivuxolimab. In DNA, the CDR3 is TGTGCCAGCAGCTCCGGGACTCTGAACACCGGGGAGCTGTTTTTT. As protein: CASSSGTLNTGELFF.